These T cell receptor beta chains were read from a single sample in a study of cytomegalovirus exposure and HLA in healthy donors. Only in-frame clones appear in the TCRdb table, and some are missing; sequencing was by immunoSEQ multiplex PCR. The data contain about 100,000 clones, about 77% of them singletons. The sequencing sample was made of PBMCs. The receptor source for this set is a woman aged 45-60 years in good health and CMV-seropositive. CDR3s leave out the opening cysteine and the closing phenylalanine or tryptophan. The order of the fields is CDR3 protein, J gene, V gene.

cdr3_aa: ASILLRPNYNSPLH
j_call: TRBJ1-6
v_call: TRBV6-4

cdr3_aa: ASSEGRAVAF
j_call: TRBJ1-1
v_call: TRBV2

cdr3_aa: ASSVRDRPYEQY
j_call: TRBJ2-7
v_call: TRBV9

cdr3_aa: ASSPAGGSGNTIY
j_call: TRBJ1-3
v_call: TRBV5-1

cdr3_aa: ASSPQGNTEAF
j_call: TRBJ1-1
v_call: TRBV5-6

cdr3_aa: ASTLGGRGAEAF
j_call: TRBJ1-1
v_call: TRBV11-2

cdr3_aa: ASSPIGGNEQY
j_call: .
v_call: TRBV7-9

cdr3_aa: ASSLAGVRTDTQY
j_call: TRBJ2-3
v_call: TRBV27

cdr3_aa: ASSLARTGEAF
j_call: TRBJ1-1
v_call: TRBV27

cdr3_aa: ASSEDYPPYNEQF
j_call: TRBJ2-1
v_call: TRBV14

cdr3_aa: SVPTGGIDTQY
j_call: TRBJ2-3
v_call: TRBV29-1

cdr3_aa: ASSLGERAINTGELF
j_call: TRBJ2-2
v_call: TRBV7-8

cdr3_aa: ASVWSTSYEQY
j_call: TRBJ2-7
v_call: TRBV30

cdr3_aa: ASSVWTGGPYNEQF
j_call: TRBJ2-1
v_call: TRBV9

cdr3_aa: ASSLATSGNTDTQY
j_call: TRBJ2-3
v_call: TRBV5-1

cdr3_aa: ASRVSGTDTQY
j_call: TRBJ2-3
v_call: TRBV6-5

cdr3_aa: ASSSGSQLNQETQY
j_call: TRBJ2-5
v_call: TRBV9

cdr3_aa: ASSPRTSGRANEQF
j_call: TRBJ2-1
v_call: TRBV27

cdr3_aa: ASSYPEAF
j_call: TRBJ1-1
v_call: TRBV6-6

cdr3_aa: ASSLAKAGIQQY
j_call: TRBJ2-5
v_call: TRBV7-8

cdr3_aa: SASIAYEQY
j_call: TRBJ2-7
v_call: TRBV20-1

cdr3_aa: ASSLNPDRPDGYT
j_call: TRBJ1-2
v_call: TRBV7-3

cdr3_aa: ASSDMGTGVTEQY
j_call: TRBJ2-7
v_call: TRBV2

cdr3_aa: ASSELLPSRQTSGANVLT
j_call: TRBJ2-6
v_call: TRBV2

cdr3_aa: ASSQGQGAYGYT
j_call: TRBJ1-2
v_call: TRBV5-4

cdr3_aa: ASSEARILGYNSPLH
j_call: TRBJ1-6
v_call: TRBV2

cdr3_aa: ASSFQGGTEAF
j_call: TRBJ1-1
v_call: TRBV5-8

cdr3_aa: ASSELSGGPLDEQF
j_call: TRBJ2-1
v_call: TRBV6-1

cdr3_aa: ASSERSRGPSNTGELF
j_call: TRBJ2-2
v_call: TRBV6-1

cdr3_aa: ASSAGRDTEAF
j_call: TRBJ1-1
v_call: TRBV6-4

cdr3_aa: ASSIPLSGNYGYT
j_call: TRBJ1-2
v_call: TRBV5-6

cdr3_aa: ASSYGGGVLETQY
j_call: TRBJ2-5
v_call: TRBV6-5

cdr3_aa: SVQGTEAF
j_call: TRBJ1-1
v_call: TRBV29-1

cdr3_aa: ASSRTGDPLNTEAF
j_call: TRBJ1-1
v_call: TRBV18

cdr3_aa: ASSLRTGTSGSTDTQY
j_call: TRBJ2-3
v_call: TRBV4-1

cdr3_aa: ASKGPGTGEGDEQY
j_call: .
v_call: TRBV2

cdr3_aa: ASSVEGRVNYGYT
j_call: TRBJ1-2
v_call: TRBV9

cdr3_aa: ASSLSASGSETQY
j_call: TRBJ2-5
v_call: TRBV11-2

cdr3_aa: ASSQRLAGAPLY
j_call: TRBJ2-5
v_call: TRBV14

cdr3_aa: ASSQELVAPGELF
j_call: TRBJ2-2
v_call: TRBV4-2

cdr3_aa: AWSKQRTGGDGSYNSPLH
j_call: TRBJ1-6
v_call: TRBV30

cdr3_aa: ATREGYNNEQF
j_call: TRBJ2-1
v_call: TRBV5-8

cdr3_aa: ASSAVGGGYT
j_call: TRBJ1-2
v_call: TRBV18

cdr3_aa: ASSLMGSSYGYT
j_call: TRBJ1-2
v_call: TRBV5-5

cdr3_aa: ASSPGEGLAFYEQY
j_call: TRBJ2-7
v_call: TRBV7-6

cdr3_aa: AWSPLGGANGTEAF
j_call: TRBJ1-1
v_call: TRBV30

cdr3_aa: ASSPSGTLNTEAF
j_call: TRBJ1-1
v_call: TRBV9

cdr3_aa: ASSVEGAASYEQY
j_call: TRBJ2-7
v_call: TRBV9

cdr3_aa: ASSSNGGGYGYT
j_call: TRBJ1-2
v_call: TRBV27

cdr3_aa: ASSIGQGGGETQY
j_call: TRBJ2-5
v_call: TRBV9

cdr3_aa: ASTPRQGVNYGYT
j_call: TRBJ1-2
v_call: TRBV19

cdr3_aa: ASTHPGRESHEQY
j_call: TRBJ2-7
v_call: TRBV7-8